Sequencing of this T cell receptor (beta chain) was carried out in a study of cytomegalovirus exposure and HLA in healthy donors. The study, taken as a whole, reports: According to a subsequent analysis, TCR clusters from the first cohort were inclined to appear together in the 120 or so validation repertoires.

From the roughly 120-subject validation cohort, which was separate from the approximately 670-subject first cohort, the donors were drawn. In regard to this clone: What it binds is not known.

The V end lost 0 bases, the J end lost 5 bases, and 21 bases lay between the germline ends. Germline V lookup: CDR1 SGDLS, CDR2 YYNGEE. The CDR3 has 17 amino acids. The repertoire was sequenced with immunoSEQ multiplex PCR; TCRdb's copy has only in-frame clones and lacks some. The top ten hold more than 0.8% of the sample, which has around 300,000 clones, roughly 85% seen once. This receptor was obtained from a woman aged 18 to 35 in good health and CMV-seronegative. This chain connects TRBV9 to TRBJ2-7; D is perhaps TRBD2 (7 bases). The sequenced sample consisted of PBMCs. The CDR3 loop is CASSVGRGAVGVDEQYF. Here the CDR3 DNA reads TGTGCCAGCAGCGTAGGACGGGGGGCGGTTGGGGTCGACGAGCAGTACTTC.